Shown below are 23 T cell receptor beta chains from a single sample sequenced in a study of T-cell reconstitution after alpha-beta-depleted transplantation in children. TCRbeta library construction was performed incorporating unique molecular identifiers. In TCRdb, the PCR reads were re-called with MiXCR into one record per CDR3 protein. The profile shows 85,000 to 120,000 distinct CDR3 sequences, around 6.1% of them singletons. The specimen was PBMCs, mostly from graft donor cells, collected 60 days after TCRalphabeta/CD19-depleted stem cell transplant. Receptor source: a female patient younger than 10 who had a stem cell transplant for Fanconi anemia, so the T cells may come from the graft donor.

CDR3 protein: CSAPDRLAKNIQYF. The CDR3 DNA reads TGCAGTGCTCCTGACAGGCTAGCCAAAAACATTCAGTACTTC. The chain carries TRBV20-1 and TRBJ2-4; maybe TRBD1 (6 bases). In germline, CDR1 is DFQATT, CDR2 SNEGSKA (reference sequence). V was shortened by 5 bases and J by 0 bases, with 11 bases between the two germline ends. The CDR3 consists of 14 residues.

This clonotype occurred a few times. This sequence joins TRBV20-1 and TRBJ2-2; 8 bases match TRBD2. Germline V CDR1 and CDR2: DFQATT, SNEGSKA (reference sequence). The CDR3 spans 14 residues. The junction had 3 bases not matched to a gene; V was cut back by 0 bases and J by 6 bases. CDR3 nucleotide sequence: TGCAGTGCTAGAGACTCTAGCGGGCCCGGGGAGCTGTTTTTT. Its protein is CSARDSSGPGELFF.

This clonotype was observed at least ten times. Relative to the germline gene, one junction end is altered; a read error may explain this. The chain is built from TRBV4-2 and TRBJ2-4, with 8 bases lining up with TRBD2. This CDR3 has 18 residues. The germline V gene has CDR1 LGHNA and CDR2 YNFKEQ. CDR3 amino acids: CASSQDLLTSGARNIQYF. The CDR3 DNA is TGTGCCAGCAGCCAAGATCTGTTAACTAGCGGAGCCAGAAACATTCAGTACTTC.

This clonotype was picked up many times. The V gene is TRBV7-9, the J gene TRBJ2-1; either TRBD1 or TRBD2 may supply D (5 bases each). Germline V CDR1 and CDR2: SEHNR, FQNEAQ (reference sequence). Trimming removed 1 base from V and 0 bases from J, with 16 bases in between. The CDR3 consists of 18 residues. Written as DNA, the CDR3 is TGTGCCAGCAGCTTAGTCGTTGGGGACCTCCACTCCTACAATGAGCAGTTCTTC. Its translation: CASSLVVGDLHSYNEQFF.

In this sample, this clonotype turned up many times. The chain has TRBV2 and TRBJ2-1; 8 bases are a match to TRBD2. Germline lookup yields CDR1 SNHLY and CDR2 FYNNEI. V gave up 7 bases and J gave up 5 bases; unmatched junction bases: 10. The CDR3 is 15 amino acids. CDR3 residues: CASKIRGGLHNEQFF. Here the CDR3 DNA reads TGTGCCAGCAAGATACGGGGGGGCCTTCACAATGAGCAGTTCTTC.

Turning to this clonotype: Compared with germline, one end of the junction differs, possibly owing to a read error. J is TRBJ2-7 and V is TRBV7-3; D might be TRBD1 or TRBD2, each matching 5 bases. This CDR3 comprises 13 residues. Germline CDR1 is SGHTA and CDR2 is FQGTGA. This CDR3 is CASSRNRDGTHHF. CDR3 DNA: TGTGCCAGCAGCCGAAATCGGGACGGAACCCATCACTTC.

This clonotype was picked up many times. The rearrangement joins TRBV20-1 to TRBJ1-5; tentative D call: TRBD1 (5 bases). This CDR3 is 15 amino acids long. V lost 0 bases and J 4 bases, leaving 13 bases between the germline ends. CDR1 DFQATT and CDR2 SNEGSKA come from the germline V gene (reference sequence). CDR3 DNA sequence: TGCAGTGCTAGAGATCCCCGGGGCTTAAATCAGCCCCAGCATTTT. The encoded protein is CSARDPRGLNQPQHF.

This clonotype was counted at least ten times. This chain connects TRBV5-1 to TRBJ1-3; D gene ambiguous. Trimming left V 2 bases short and J 2 bases short, with 20 bases between. CDR1 and CDR2 from the germline V gene are SGHRS and YFSETQ. The CDR3 consists of 18 residues. The CDR3 DNA reads as TGCGCCAGCAGCTTAGGCGTCAGGACCTCAACCACTGGAAACACCATATATTTT. This gives the protein CASSLGVRTSTTGNTIYF.

The V gene is TRBV15, the J gene TRBJ2-6; D not resolved. CDR1 is LNHNV, CDR2 YYDKDF, per germline (reference sequence). The V gene lost 8 bases and the J gene lost 4 bases, with 15 bases spanning the gap. The length of the CDR3 is 15 residues. As DNA, the CDR3 is TGTGCCACCGCAGCTGAAGGGTCCGGGGCCAACGTCCTGACTTTC. It translates to CATAAEGSGANVLTF.

This clonotype has ten or more counts. The chain couples TRBV3-1 to TRBJ2-3, with D unclear. Per the germline V gene, CDR1 is LGHDT and CDR2 is YNNKEL (reference sequence). V was pared by 1 base and J by 8 bases, with 10 bases between. This CDR3 is built from 13 residues. The CDR3: CASSQVDQSTQYF. The CDR3 DNA reads as TGTGCCAGCAGCCAAGTGGACCAGAGTACGCAGTATTTT.

This clonotype was picked up many times. The rearrangement uses TRBV6-2 or TRBV6-3 and TRBJ2-7, with TRBD1 matching 11 bases. This CDR3 contains 16 residues. Germline V CDR1 and CDR2: MNHEY, SVGEGT. Trimming removed 2 bases from V and 6 bases from J; junction bases left unmatched: 9. The CDR3 here is CASSYTPAGTGGEQYF. CDR3 bases: TGTGCCAGCAGTTACACACCTGCCGGGACAGGGGGCGAGCAGTACTTC.

This clonotype came up many times. The chain is built from TRBV27 and TRBJ2-3, with TRBD2 matching over 7 bases. The CDR3 is 15 residues long. The J segment lost 4 bases and the V segment lost 1 base, leaving 5 bases of the junction unmatched. Germline-derived CDR1 and CDR2 are MNHEY and SMNVEV (reference sequence). The CDR3 spells CASSLWGGSADTQYF. CDR3 coding DNA: TGTGCCAGCAGTTTATGGGGCGGGAGCGCAGATACGCAGTATTTT.

The gene calls are TRBV5-1 and TRBJ2-5; D is unclear. The ends were cut back, 4 bases at V and 7 bases at J, with 8 bases in the middle. The CDR3 length is 11 residues. Germline CDR1 reads SGHRS; CDR2 reads YFSETQ. CDR3 in amino acids: CASSISGTQYF. CDR3 nucleotides: TGCGCCAGCAGCATATCGGGGACCCAGTACTTC.

This clonotype was detected ten times or more. The chain combines TRBV29-1 with TRBJ2-5; a possible D gene is TRBD2 (5 bases). CDR1 is SQVTM, CDR2 ANQGSEA, per germline. CDR3 size: 12 residues. Trimming stripped 6 bases from V and 4 bases from J, with 12 bases between. CDR3: CSVVGVGETQYF. The CDR3 bases are TGCAGCGTGGTCGGGGTAGGAGAGACCCAGTACTTC.

This clonotype was seen repeatedly, ten times or more. This chain joins TRBV28 and TRBJ2-7; 8 bases line up with TRBD2. V trimming: 5 bases; J trimming: 4 bases; junction bases outside the gene matches: 4. CDR1 is MDHEN, CDR2 SYDVKM, per germline. This CDR3 comprises 13 residues. CDR3 nucleotide sequence: TGTGCCAGCAGTCCCGGGACTAGATACGAGCAGTACTTC. This sequence encodes CASSPGTRYEQYF.

V is TRBV7-3 and J is TRBJ1-2, with 7 bases fitting TRBD1. Germline-derived CDR1 and CDR2 are SGHTA and FQGTGA. The CDR3 length is 20 residues. Unmatched junction bases numbered 26, after V lost 5 bases and J lost 5 bases. The CDR3 region has the DNA TGTGCCAGCAGCGCTAAGAGGGTCAGGGGATATAGGACAGGAAATTATGGCTACACCTTC. This gives the protein CASSAKRVRGYRTGNYGYTF.

This chain joins TRBV30 and TRBJ1-1, with D maybe TRBD1 (6 bases). CDR1 GTSNPN and CDR2 SVGIG come from the germline V gene (reference sequence). V shed 0 bases and J shed 2 bases, with 13 bases lying between them. This CDR3 spans 15 amino acids. This CDR3 is CAWSVGDTHNTEAFF. CDR3 nucleotides: TGTGCCTGGAGTGTAGGGGACACACACAACACTGAAGCTTTCTTT.

The chain combines TRBV3-1 with TRBJ2-7, with no clear D. This CDR3 has 15 residues. CDR1 is LGHDT and CDR2 is YNNKEL in the germline V gene (reference sequence). The V end lost 0 bases, the J end lost 1 base, and 10 bases lay between the germline ends. CDR3 sequence reads: CASSQEGSFSYEQYF. The CDR3 coding sequence is TGTGCCAGCAGCCAAGAGGGGTCCTTTTCCTACGAGCAGTACTTC.

This clonotype was counted only a few times. The CDR3 DNA sequence: TGTGCCAGCAGCGCTAAACGCGGGACAGCTAGCAATCAGCCCCAGCATTTT. Translating gives CASSAKRGTASNQPQHF. The rearrangement uses TRBV9 and TRBJ1-5, with 7 bases that match TRBD1. CDR1 and CDR2 from the germline V gene are SGDLS and YYNGEE. V lost 3 bases and J lost 0; bases outside the gene matches: 9. This CDR3 region has 17 residues.

Many counts were recorded for this clonotype. As DNA, the CDR3 is TGTGCCAGCAGCTTAATGAGACTAGCGTTCAATGAGCAGTTCTTC. Translation: CASSLMRLAFNEQFF. The rearrangement joins TRBV7-6 to TRBJ2-1; TRBD2 aligns across 8 bases. The CDR3 has 15 amino acids. The J segment lost 6 bases and the V segment lost 2 bases, leaving 6 bases of the junction unmatched. The germline gives CDR1 SGHVS, CDR2 FNYEAQ.

This clonotype has a count of ten or more. The V and J genes are TRBV7-2 and TRBJ2-3; D gene unclear. The germline V gene encodes CDR1 SGHTA and CDR2 FQGNSA. Trimming stripped 3 bases from V and 4 bases from J, with 2 bases between. CDR3 length: 11 amino acids. For the CDR3, the DNA is TGTGCCAGCAGCTTCTCAGATACGCAGTATTTT. Amino acids: CASSFSDTQYF.

This clonotype was counted only a few times. The V gene is TRBV10-3, the J gene TRBJ1-5, with a possible D match to TRBD1 (5 bases). Per the germline V gene, CDR1 is ENHRY and CDR2 is SYGVKD. CDR3 length: 15 residues. V gave up 6 bases and J gave up 1 base, with 13 bases separating them. The chain's CDR3 is CAISRDLSSNQPQHF. Here the CDR3 DNA reads TGTGCCATCAGCCGGGACCTTTCAAGCAATCAGCCCCAGCATTTT.

This clonotype came up a few times. The V and J genes are TRBV3-1 and TRBJ2-7, with unresolved D. The V end lost 1 base, the J end lost 3 bases, and 4 bases lay between the germline ends. The germline CDR1 and CDR2 sequences are LGHDT and YNNKEL (reference sequence). This CDR3 is 12 amino acids long. In DNA form, the CDR3 reads TGTGCCAGCAGCCAAGGGTACTACGAGCAGTACTTC. Translated, it gives CASSQGYYEQYF.